The rows below give T cell receptor beta chains drawn from one sample of a study of T cells in Graves' hyperthyroidism and ophthalmopathy. One entry per CDR3 protein results from TCRdb running MiXCR on the multiplex PCR reads. The sample yields about half a million distinct CDR3 sequences, less than 25% seen once. The specimen sequenced was blood. Source of these receptors: a woman in her 30s with Graves' ophthalmopathy. The CDR3 runs from the conserved cysteine through the conserved F or W. Each record gives: J gene, CDR3 length, D gene, V gene, clone size, CDR3 protein, CDR3 DNA. The D gene is left open where the match is weak. Size is omitted from some rows. Given values are once, few, many or a class for expanded clones.

J: TRBJ1-2; length: 15; D: NA; V: TRBV20-1; size: many; CDR3: CSAIHSEQVYDGYTF; DNA: TGCAGTGCTATTCACAGCGAGCAAGTATATGATGGCTACACCTTC
J: TRBJ2-5; length: 17; D: TRBD2; V: TRBV6-1; size: few; CDR3: CASTSGLGLAGKETQYF; DNA: TGTGCCAGCACCTCGGGTCTGGGACTAGCGGGAAAAGAGACCCAGTACTTC
J: TRBJ1-5; length: 15; D: NA; V: TRBV11-3; size: many; CDR3: CASSYGTLSNQPQHF; DNA: TGTGCCAGCAGCTACGGGACACTTAGCAATCAGCCCCAGCATTTT
J: TRBJ2-7; length: 17; D: TRBD1; V: TRBV13; size: once; CDR3: CASSSLIPGQGSYEQYF; DNA: TGTGCCAGCAGCTCGCTTATTCCGGGACAGGGGTCCTACGAGCAGTACTTC
J: TRBJ1-2; length: 20; D: NA; V: TRBV4-2; size: NA; CDR3: CASSLGEMAGRGSSNYGYTF; DNA: TGTGCCAGCAGCCTAGGCGAAATGGCGGGCAGGGGATCTTCTAACTATGGCTACACCTTC
J: TRBJ2-5; length: 13; D: NA; V: TRBV2; size: many; CDR3: CASRPRGQETQYF; DNA: TGTGCCAGCAGACCCCGCGGACAAGAGACCCAGTACTTC
J: TRBJ2-5; length: 12; D: NA; V: TRBV2; size: many; CDR3: CASSGLAETQYF; DNA: TGTGCCAGCAGTGGTCTAGCGGAGACCCAGTACTTC
J: TRBJ2-5; length: 15; D: TRBD2; V: TRBV19; size: few; CDR3: CATQRLAGVVETQYF; DNA: TGTGCCACCCAACGACTAGCGGGAGTCGTCGAGACCCAGTACTTC
J: TRBJ1-1; length: 15; D: NA; V: TRBV18; size: NA; CDR3: CASSSSQPQETEAFF; DNA: TGTGCCAGCTCATCATCACAGCCCCAGGAGACTGAAGCTTTCTTT
J: TRBJ2-7; length: 14; D: NA; V: TRBV12-3/TRBV12-4; size: many; CDR3: CASSLSQFPHEQYF; DNA: TGTGCCAGCAGTTTAAGTCAGTTCCCCCACGAGCAGTACTTC
J: TRBJ1-5; length: 15; D: TRBD1; V: TRBV6-1; size: NA; CDR3: CASRGLGQGYQPQHF; DNA: TGTGCCAGCAGGGGGTTAGGACAGGGGTATCAGCCCCAGCATTTT
J: TRBJ1-2; length: 14; D: TRBD1; V: TRBV6-5; size: many; CDR3: CASSLTGDDYGYTF; DNA: TGTGCCAGCAGTTTGACAGGGGATGACTATGGCTACACCTTC
J: TRBJ1-5; length: 14; D: NA; V: TRBV6-2/TRBV6-3; size: many; CDR3: CASSYLQGYQPQHF; DNA: TGTGCCAGCAGTTACCTACAGGGATATCAGCCCCAGCATTTT
J: TRBJ1-1; length: 14; D: NA; V: TRBV12-3/TRBV12-4; size: many; CDR3: CASSPLGGGLGAFF; DNA: TGTGCCAGCAGCCCTTTGGGGGGCGGTTTAGGAGCTTTCTTT
J: TRBJ2-7; length: 13; D: NA; V: TRBV30; size: few; CDR3: CAWSWQGSHEQYF; DNA: TGTGCCTGGAGTTGGCAGGGGAGCCACGAGCAGTACTTC
J: TRBJ1-6; length: 15; D: NA; V: TRBV20-1; size: few; CDR3: CSARGPGGSDSPLHF; DNA: TGCAGTGCTAGAGGCCCGGGGGGTAGCGATTCACCCCTCCACTTT
J: TRBJ1-1; length: 15; D: NA; V: TRBV11-2; size: NA; CDR3: CASSPQTGLNTEAFF; DNA: TGTGCCAGCAGCCCGCAGACAGGTTTGAACACTGAAGCTTTCTTT
J: TRBJ1-1; length: 17; D: TRBD1; V: TRBV4-3; size: many; CDR3: CASSPGQGGRVNTEAFF; DNA: TGCGCCAGCAGCCCAGGACAGGGTGGGAGGGTGAACACTGAAGCTTTCTTT
J: TRBJ2-5; length: 18; D: TRBD2; V: TRBV28; size: once; CDR3: CASTALPGLAMYQETQYF; DNA: TGTGCCAGCACCGCCTTACCGGGACTAGCGATGTACCAAGAGACCCAGTACTTC
J: TRBJ2-5; length: 14; D: NA; V: TRBV12-3/TRBV12-4; size: NA; CDR3: CASSFRPGWETQYF; DNA: TGTGCCAGCAGTTTCCGCCCAGGTTGGGAGACCCAGTACTTC
J: TRBJ1-2; length: 18; D: NA; V: TRBV12-3/TRBV12-4; size: NA; CDR3: CASSLFPDRTASGYGYTF; DNA: TGTGCCAGCAGTTTATTTCCCGACAGAACCGCTAGTGGGTATGGCTACACCTTC
J: TRBJ2-7; length: 12; D: NA; V: TRBV2; size: few; CDR3: CASRSGSYEQYF; DNA: TGTGCCAGCCGGTCGGGCAGCTACGAGCAGTACTTC
J: TRBJ2-7; length: 14; D: NA; V: TRBV7-2; size: once; CDR3: CASSFRQMSYEQYF; DNA: TGTGCCAGCAGCTTTAGACAGATGTCCTACGAGCAGTACTTC
J: TRBJ1-3; length: 16; D: NA; V: TRBV7-3; size: NA; CDR3: CASSPRGPGSGNTIYF; DNA: TGTGCCAGCAGCCCCCGGGGCCCCGGCTCTGGAAACACCATATATTTT
J: TRBJ2-5; length: 14; D: NA; V: TRBV6-1; size: few; CDR3: CASSPGTRQETQYF; DNA: TGTGCCAGCAGTCCCGGTACTAGGCAAGAGACCCAGTACTTC
J: TRBJ2-5; length: 18; D: TRBD2; V: TRBV6-5; size: many; CDR3: CASSYSMGSSGTLETQYF; DNA: TGTGCCAGCAGTTACTCGATGGGGAGCAGCGGGACCTTAGAGACCCAGTACTTC
J: TRBJ1-5; length: 14; D: NA; V: TRBV19; size: many; CDR3: CASSMSSFNQPQHF; DNA: TGTGCCAGTAGTATGAGCAGTTTCAATCAGCCCCAGCATTTT
J: TRBJ2-7; length: 13; D: NA; V: TRBV7-2; size: few; CDR3: CASSLPQSYEQYF; DNA: TGTGCCAGCAGCTTACCCCAGTCCTACGAGCAGTACTTC
J: TRBJ1-2; length: 14; D: NA; V: TRBV28; size: few; CDR3: CASSSPPQSPGYTF; DNA: TGTGCCAGCAGTTCCCCCCCGCAGTCCCCGGGCTACACCTTC
J: TRBJ2-7; length: 14; D: NA; V: TRBV6-2/TRBV6-3; size: many; CDR3: CASSYSITGHEQYF; DNA: TGTGCCAGCAGTTACTCGATTACGGGCCACGAGCAGTACTTC
J: TRBJ1-2; length: 14; D: TRBD1; V: TRBV10-3; size: many; CDR3: CAIRAGTELNGYTF; DNA: TGTGCCATCAGGGCCGGGACAGAACTAAATGGCTACACCTTC
J: TRBJ1-1; length: 15; D: NA; V: TRBV7-9; size: many; CDR3: CASSLAQATNTEAFF; DNA: TGTGCCAGCAGCTTAGCCCAGGCTACGAACACTGAAGCTTTCTTT
J: TRBJ2-2; length: 18; D: TRBD2; V: TRBV12-3/TRBV12-4; size: once; CDR3: CASSPQRLTSGGYGELFF; DNA: TGTGCCAGCAGTCCACAGAGGTTGACTAGCGGGGGCTACGGGGAGCTGTTTTTT
J: TRBJ1-1; length: 14; D: NA; V: TRBV6-1; size: few; CDR3: CASSTRTVNTEAFF; DNA: TGTGCCAGCAGTACCCGGACCGTAAACACTGAAGCTTTCTTT
J: TRBJ2-2; length: 15; D: NA; V: TRBV6-1; size: many; CDR3: CASSPSGAYTGELFF; DNA: TGTGCCAGCAGCCCGTCTGGGGCTTACACCGGGGAGCTGTTTTTT
J: TRBJ1-5; length: 12; D: NA; V: TRBV20-1; size: many; CDR3: CSARSGGGPQHF; DNA: TGCAGTGCTAGATCAGGAGGAGGCCCCCAGCATTTT
J: TRBJ1-1; length: 15; D: NA; V: TRBV14; size: many; CDR3: CASSQVAGVNTEAFF; DNA: TGTGCCAGCAGCCAAGTCGCGGGGGTGAACACTGAAGCTTTCTTT
J: TRBJ1-3; length: 15; D: NA; V: TRBV2; size: few; CDR3: CASSETGLSGNTIYF; DNA: TGTGCCAGCAGTGAAACAGGTCTCTCTGGAAACACCATATATTTT
J: TRBJ1-1; length: 14; D: NA; V: TRBV5-5; size: many; CDR3: CASSFPGTATEAFF; DNA: TGTGCCAGCAGCTTTCCGGGGACCGCCACTGAAGCTTTCTTT
J: TRBJ2-2; length: 13; D: TRBD2; V: TRBV12-3/TRBV12-4; size: NA; CDR3: CASSLSTGGGLFF; DNA: TGTGCCAGCAGCCTCTCGACGGGAGGAGGGCTGTTTTTT
J: TRBJ1-1; length: 15; D: NA; V: TRBV19; size: NA; CDR3: CASIPEVGRDTEAFF; DNA: TGTGCCAGTATCCCCGAGGTTGGTAGGGACACTGAAGCTTTCTTT
J: TRBJ2-7; length: 15; D: NA; V: TRBV7-6; size: many; CDR3: CASRLGGAGSNEQYF; DNA: TGTGCCAGCAGGTTAGGGGGGGCAGGGAGTAACGAGCAGTACTTC
J: TRBJ1-5; length: 14; D: NA; V: TRBV20-1; size: many; CDR3: CSAGEGRGYQPQHF; DNA: TGCAGTGCTGGAGAGGGAAGGGGTTATCAGCCCCAGCATTTT
J: TRBJ1-1; length: 14; D: NA; V: TRBV2; size: NA; CDR3: CASSGVRKDTEAFF; DNA: TGTGCCAGCAGTGGTGTGAGGAAAGACACTGAAGCTTTCTTT
J: TRBJ1-3; length: 14; D: NA; V: TRBV30; size: many; CDR3: CAWSTGNSGNTIYF; DNA: TGTGCCTGGAGTACAGGGAATTCTGGAAACACCATATATTTT
J: TRBJ2-7; length: 13; D: NA; V: TRBV5-1; size: many; CDR3: CASSLVLGGEQYF; DNA: TGCGCCAGCAGCTTGGTTTTGGGTGGCGAGCAGTACTTC
J: TRBJ1-1; length: 13; D: NA; V: TRBV12-3/TRBV12-4; size: NA; CDR3: CASSSGIGTEAFF; DNA: TGTGCCAGCAGCTCAGGGATAGGCACTGAAGCTTTCTTT
J: TRBJ2-2; length: 15; D: TRBD2; V: TRBV10-3; size: many; CDR3: CAALAGASDTGELFF; DNA: TGTGCCGCCCTAGCGGGGGCTAGTGACACCGGGGAGCTGTTTTTT
J: TRBJ2-4; length: 15; D: NA; V: TRBV12-3/TRBV12-4; size: many; CDR3: CASSFSRAPNNIQYF; DNA: TGTGCCAGCAGTTTTAGCCGGGCCCCTAATAACATTCAGTACTTC
J: TRBJ1-1; length: 14; D: NA; V: TRBV5-1; size: NA; CDR3: CASKTGTVNTEAFF; DNA: TGCGCCAGCAAAACCGGGACGGTGAACACTGAAGCTTTCTTT
J: TRBJ1-1; length: 16; D: NA; V: TRBV2; size: many; CDR3: CASSGRDLMRNTEAFF; DNA: TGTGCCAGCAGTGGCCGGGACTTAATGAGGAACACTGAAGCTTTCTTT